Below are 27 T cell receptor beta chains sequenced from a single sample in a study of CD8+ T cells in alopecia areata. Once RNA had been extracted, it was reverse transcribed into cDNA to act as the sequencing template. Sequencing was performed with immunoSEQ multiplex PCR; in TCRdb, only in-frame clones are kept and a portion is missing. The sample has around 130,000 clones; 58% are singletons. The sample was CD4+ T cells sorted from blood, taken at week 0. The receptors come from a human donor with alopecia areata.

The chain employs TRBV7-2 and TRBJ2-1; 9 bases agree with TRBD1. The CDR3 runs to 14 residues. In germline, CDR1 is SGHTA, CDR2 FQGNSA. V trimming: 5 bases; J trimming: 9 bases; junction bases outside the gene matches: 8. CDR3 loop: CASSQTGGLIEQFF. The CDR3 nucleotides read TGTGCCAGCAGCCAAACAGGGGGCTTAATTGAGCAGTTCTTC.

This clone has more than one count but fewer than ten. The sample carries other DNA sequences with the same CDR3. The chain has TRBV7-2 and TRBJ2-5; D is perhaps TRBD1 or TRBD2 (5 bases each). Germline V gene data show CDR1 as SGHTA and CDR2 as FQGNSA. The V and J ends lost 0 bases and 4 bases respectively, with 6 bases between them. This CDR3 has 13 amino acids. CDR3 nucleotide sequence: TGTGCCAGCAGCTTAGCTGGGGGAGAGACCCAGTACTTC. Translation gives CASSLAGGETQYF.

The J gene is TRBJ1-6, the V gene TRBV7-2; D perhaps matches TRBD1 (6 bases). V shed 5 bases and J shed 9 bases, with 11 bases lying between them. The CDR3 length is 13 residues. Germline CDR1 and CDR2: SGHTA and FQGNSA. The CDR3 is CASSTDRFSPLHF. CDR3 bases: TGTGCCAGCAGCACGGACAGATTTTCACCCCTCCACTTT. The variable domain in full, with the rest retrieved from reference TRBV7-2 and TRBJ1-6, is GAGVSQSPSNKVTEKGKDVELRCDPISGHTALYWYRQSLGQGLEFLIYFQGNSAPDKSGLPSDRFSAERTGGSVSTLTIQRTQQEDSAVYLCASSTDRFSPLHFGNGTRLTVT.

This clone was observed a few times. The V gene is TRBV29-1, the J gene TRBJ2-3; unclear D gene. Trimming cost V 4 bases and J 3 bases, with 17 bases left between them. The CDR3 length is 15 residues. CDR1 SQVTM and CDR2 ANQGSEA come from the germline V gene. The CDR3 DNA follows: TGCAGCGTTGCCGGACGGAACATCCGGACAGATACGCAGTATTTT. This gives the protein CSVAGRNIRTDTQYF.

Only one count was recorded for this clone. This chain connects TRBV6-6 to TRBJ2-2, with 7 bases identical to TRBD2. The germline V gene has CDR1 MNHNY and CDR2 SVGAGI (reference sequence). V shed 6 bases and J 9 bases; nucleotides not matched to a gene: 10. This CDR3 has 14 amino acids. In DNA form, the CDR3 reads TGTGCCAGCAGCCAGTCGGGAGGTGGAAGGGAGCTGTTTTTT. Translation: CASSQSGGGRELFF.

This clone was picked up a small number of times. V gene TRBV7-2 combines with J gene TRBJ1-6; 7 nucleotides agree with TRBD1. CDR1 is SGHTA and CDR2 is FQGNSA in the germline V gene. The CDR3 contains 16 residues. V lost 4 bases and J lost 6; bases outside the gene matches: 9. As DNA, the CDR3 is TGTGCCAGCAGCTCACGAGAGACAGGGTTTAATTCACCCCTCCACTTT. Translating gives CASSSRETGFNSPLHF.

CDR3 protein: CASSLVGGGHTEAFF. In DNA, the CDR3 is TGTGCCAGCAGCTTAGTCGGAGGGGGCCACACTGAAGCTTTCTTT. The genes are TRBV11-2 and TRBJ1-1, with TRBD1 identical over 7 bases. This CDR3 is built from 15 residues. Looked up from germline, CDR1 is SGHAT and CDR2 is FQNNGV. The V segment lost 1 base and the J segment 3 bases; nucleotides outside the gene matches: 5.

CDR3: CASSLGREVGYEPQHF. The DNA of the CDR3 is TGTGCCAGCAGCTTAGGGAGGGAGGTCGGGTATGAGCCCCAGCATTTT. The chain couples TRBV7-2 to TRBJ1-5; no definite D call. V was pared by 1 base and J by 8 bases, with 18 bases between. From germline, CDR1 is SGHTA and CDR2 FQGNSA. This CDR3 is 16 amino acids long.

The V call is TRBV19, the J call TRBJ1-1, with D tentatively TRBD1 (5 bases). The V gene lost 7 bases and the J gene lost 4 bases, with 13 bases spanning the gap. Per the germline V gene, CDR1 is LNHDA and CDR2 is SQIVND (reference sequence). The CDR3 covers 13 residues. The CDR3 DNA follows: TGTGCCAGTATCCGATCGGGGCCCACTGAAGCTTTCTTT. This translates into CASIRSGPTEAFF.

The chain is built from TRBV2 and TRBJ2-1; TRBD2 matches 8 bases. Germline loops: CDR1 SNHLY, CDR2 FYNNEI. The CDR3 is made up of 15 amino acids. Unmatched junction bases numbered 7, after V lost 4 bases and J lost 5 bases. The CDR3 is CASSGSSGSHNEQFF. The CDR3 DNA is TGTGCCAGCAGTGGTTCCAGCGGGAGCCACAATGAGCAGTTCTTC.

This chain joins TRBV5-1 and TRBJ1-1; TRBD1 matches 9 bases. Trimming at V came to 1 base and at J to 4 bases, leaving 2 bases not matched to a gene. Germline CDR1 is SGHRS and CDR2 is YFSETQ. CDR3 length: 14 amino acids. The CDR3 region has the DNA TGCGCCAGCAGCTTGCAGACAGGGGGCACTGAAGCTTTCTTT. Translated, it gives CASSLQTGGTEAFF.

The gene calls are TRBV4-3 and TRBJ2-2; no reliable D call. The V end lost 0 bases, the J end lost 5 bases, and 16 bases lay between the germline ends. The CDR3 length is 17 residues. CDR1 and CDR2 (germline): LGHNA, YSLEER. The CDR3 region is CASSQDPRRSLTGELFF. Written as DNA, the CDR3 is TGCGCCAGCAGCCAAGATCCGCGACGGAGTTTAACCGGGGAGCTGTTTTTT.

This clone has only a few counts. V is TRBV5-4 and J is TRBJ2-5; 9 nucleotides match TRBD1. Germline loops: CDR1 SGHNT, CDR2 YYREEE (reference sequence). The CDR3 is 15 residues long. With V trimmed by 4 bases and J by 4 bases, 8 bases remained unmatched. The CDR3 bases are TGTGCCAGCAGCCCCGGGACAGGGAGGGGAGAGACCCAGTACTTC. Protein product: CASSPGTGRGETQYF.

This rearrangement joins TRBV7-8 to TRBJ2-4; 10 bases are a match to TRBD2. The ends lost 3 bases at V and 2 bases at J; junction bases unmatched: 4. The CDR3 contains 16 residues. The germline V gene has CDR1 SGHVS and CDR2 FQNEAQ. For the CDR3, the DNA is TGTGCCAGCAGCTTCCAAGCGGGAGGGTCCAAAAACATTCAGTACTTC. It is translated as CASSFQAGGSKNIQYF.

The chain uses TRBV5-1 and TRBJ2-6; D might be TRBD1 (5 bases). The CDR3 runs 17 residues. Germline CDR1 and CDR2: SGHRS and YFSETQ. The V end was cut by 4 bases, the J end by 1 base, with 15 bases between. As DNA, the CDR3 is TGCGCCAGCAGCCCCCCCTATACAGGTTCTGGGGCCAACGTCCTGACTTTC. Its protein is CASSPPYTGSGANVLTF.

The chain is built from TRBV7-9 and TRBJ2-5, with a tentative D call TRBD2 (6 bases). In germline, CDR1 is SEHNR, CDR2 FQNEAQ (reference sequence). Trimming removed 6 bases from V and 4 bases from J, with 12 bases in between. The CDR3 runs to 13 residues. In DNA, the CDR3 is TGTGCCAGCAGTTCCAGGGAGGCAGAGACCCAGTACTTC. It translates to CASSSREAETQYF.

This clone was seen a single time. The chain recombines TRBV4-2 with TRBJ2-1; a possible D gene is TRBD2 (7 bases). Trimming removed 0 bases from V and 5 bases from J, with 20 bases in between. The CDR3 totals 18 residues. In germline, CDR1 is LGHNA, CDR2 YNFKEQ. The CDR3: CASSQEDLGGAIHNEQFF. CDR3 nucleotides: TGTGCCAGCAGCCAAGAAGACCTTGGGGGGGCCATCCACAATGAGCAGTTCTTC.

This clone has only a few counts. This chain joins TRBV4-1 and TRBJ2-7; D might be TRBD2 (6 bases). Trimming shortened V by 0 bases and J by 8 bases, and 20 bases separated the two germline ends. The CDR3 is made up of 16 amino acids. From germline, CDR1 is MGHRA and CDR2 YSYEKL. This CDR3 reads CASSQDETAGFVKQYF. In nucleotides, the CDR3 is TGCGCCAGCAGCCAAGATGAGACTGCGGGGTTCGTAAAGCAGTACTTC.

The rearrangement uses TRBV25-1 and TRBJ2-5; D ambiguous. CDR3 size: 15 residues. CDR1 and CDR2 (germline): MGHDK, SYGVNS. The germline V and J ends were trimmed by 1 base and 4 bases, with 13 bases remaining between them. The CDR3 region has the DNA TGTGCCAGCAGTGAATGGTCCCAAGGGCGAGAGACCCAGTACTTC. As protein: CASSEWSQGRETQYF.

The CDR3 DNA reads as TGTGCCAGCAGCTCCCCGGTGGACAGGGGGCTGAATGAGCAGTTCTTC. Its protein is CASSSPVDRGLNEQFF. This chain links TRBV5-4 with TRBJ2-1, with 11 bases lining up with TRBD1. V trimming: 3 bases; J trimming: 7 bases; junction bases outside the gene matches: 9. Germline CDR1 is SGHNT and CDR2 is YYREEE (reference sequence). The CDR3 is 16 residues long.

Only a few counts were recorded for this clone. This chain joins TRBV27 and TRBJ2-1; 7 positions match TRBD2. This CDR3 has 15 residues. The V segment lost 7 bases and the J segment 3 bases; nucleotides outside the gene matches: 9. Germline CDR1 and CDR2: MNHEY and SMNVEV (reference sequence). The CDR3 is CASTLTSSGYNEQFF. The DNA for the CDR3 is TGTGCCAGCACCCTGACTAGCAGCGGCTACAATGAGCAGTTCTTC.

The chain employs TRBV2 and TRBJ1-4, with TRBD1 as a possible D gene (5 bases). Trimming took 10 bases from V and 2 from J, leaving 14 bases between them. Germline loops: CDR1 SNHLY, CDR2 FYNNEI. The CDR3 has 14 residues. The CDR3 protein is CANGRDLTNEKLFF. The CDR3 bases are TGTGCCAATGGCAGGGATTTGACTAATGAAAAACTGTTTTTT.

The chain combines TRBV2 with TRBJ2-5, with D perhaps being TRBD1 or TRBD2 (5 bases each). CDR3 length equals 13 residues. Trimming pared 7 bases from V and 4 bases from J, leaving 13 bases between. The germline V gene encodes CDR1 SNHLY and CDR2 FYNNEI. The CDR3 nucleotides read TGTGCCAGCATTCGGGGAAGGGGAGAGACCCAGTACTTC. Residues: CASIRGRGETQYF.

V usage is TRBV6-6 and J usage is TRBJ2-7, with 10 bases lining up with TRBD1. The CDR3 is made up of 15 amino acids. In germline, CDR1 is MNHNY, CDR2 SVGAGI (reference sequence). J was trimmed by 6 bases and V by 4 bases; bases with no gene match: 9. This CDR3 reads CASSSRQGATGEQYF. The CDR3 coding sequence is TGTGCCAGCAGTTCGAGACAGGGGGCGACTGGCGAGCAGTACTTC.

The chain is built from TRBV10-3 and TRBJ2-2; TRBD1 agrees at 9 bases. Germline CDR1 reads ENHRY; CDR2 reads SYGVKD. Trimming removed 6 bases from V and 6 bases from J; junction bases left unmatched: 5. CDR3 size: 14 residues. In DNA, the CDR3 is TGTGCCATCAGGACGGACAGGGGACCCGGGGAGCTGTTTTTT. It encodes CAIRTDRGPGELFF.

This clone was seen a few times. The rearrangement joins TRBV30 to TRBJ2-7, with a possible D match to TRBD2 (6 bases). The CDR3 runs to 14 residues. Germline V CDR1 and CDR2: GTSNPN, SVGIG (reference sequence). Trimming stripped 2 bases from V and 0 bases from J, with 11 bases between. The CDR3 DNA reads TGTGCCTGGAGTTCTTCTAGCGTCTCCTACGAGCAGTACTTC. Translating gives CAWSSSSVSYEQYF.

The chain uses TRBV2 and TRBJ2-1, with TRBD1 matching over 8 bases. The CDR3 covers 14 residues. V gave up 8 bases and J gave up 8 bases; unmatched junction bases: 11. The germline V gene encodes CDR1 SNHLY and CDR2 FYNNEI. CDR3 bases: TGTGCCAGCTCCGGGGCAGGGGGCTTCGATGAGCAGTTCTTC. Residues: CASSGAGGFDEQFF.